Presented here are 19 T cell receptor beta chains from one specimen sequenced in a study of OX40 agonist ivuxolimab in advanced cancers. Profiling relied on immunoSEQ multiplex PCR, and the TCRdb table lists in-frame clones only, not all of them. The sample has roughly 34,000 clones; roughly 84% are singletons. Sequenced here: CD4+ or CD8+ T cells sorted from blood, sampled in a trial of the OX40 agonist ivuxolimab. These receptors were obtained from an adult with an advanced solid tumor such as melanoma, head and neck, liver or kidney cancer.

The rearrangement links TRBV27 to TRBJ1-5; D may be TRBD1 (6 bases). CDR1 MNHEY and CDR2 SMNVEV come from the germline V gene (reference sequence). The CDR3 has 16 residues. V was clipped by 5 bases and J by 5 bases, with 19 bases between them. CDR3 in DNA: TGTGCCAGCAGTCCCCTTCAGGGACAATACTATCAGCCCCAGCATTTT. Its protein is CASSPLQGQYYQPQHF.

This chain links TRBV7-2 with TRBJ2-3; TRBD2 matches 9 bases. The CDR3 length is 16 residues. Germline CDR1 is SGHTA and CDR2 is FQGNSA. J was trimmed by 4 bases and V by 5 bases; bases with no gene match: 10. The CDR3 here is CASSPYGGGAADTQYF. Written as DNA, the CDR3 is TGTGCCAGCAGCCCCTACGGCGGGGGGGCGGCAGATACGCAGTATTTT.

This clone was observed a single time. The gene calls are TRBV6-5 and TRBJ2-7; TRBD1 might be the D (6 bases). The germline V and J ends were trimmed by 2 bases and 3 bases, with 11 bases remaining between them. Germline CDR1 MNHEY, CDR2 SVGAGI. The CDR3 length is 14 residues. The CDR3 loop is CASSYRGGHYEQYF. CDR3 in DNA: TGTGCCAGCAGTTACAGAGGGGGACACTACGAGCAGTACTTC.

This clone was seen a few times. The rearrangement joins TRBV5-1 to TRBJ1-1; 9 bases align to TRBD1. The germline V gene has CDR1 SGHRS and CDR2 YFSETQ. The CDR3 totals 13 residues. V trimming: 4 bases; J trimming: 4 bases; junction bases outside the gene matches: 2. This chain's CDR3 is CASSVGQGTEAFF. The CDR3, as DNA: TGCGCCAGCAGCGTGGGACAGGGCACTGAAGCTTTCTTT.

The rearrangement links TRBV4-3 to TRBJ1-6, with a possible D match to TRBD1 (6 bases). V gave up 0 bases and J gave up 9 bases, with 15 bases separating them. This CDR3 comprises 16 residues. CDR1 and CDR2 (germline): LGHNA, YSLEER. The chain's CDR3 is CASSQDAWGPRSPLHF. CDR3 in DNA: TGCGCCAGCAGCCAAGATGCCTGGGGGCCCCGTTCACCCCTCCACTTT.

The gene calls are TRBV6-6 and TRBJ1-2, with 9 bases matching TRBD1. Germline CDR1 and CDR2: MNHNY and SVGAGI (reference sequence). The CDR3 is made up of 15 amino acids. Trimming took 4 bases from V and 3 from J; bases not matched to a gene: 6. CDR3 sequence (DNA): TGTGCCAGCAGTTTCACGGGACAGGGTGACTATGGCTACACCTTC. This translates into CASSFTGQGDYGYTF.

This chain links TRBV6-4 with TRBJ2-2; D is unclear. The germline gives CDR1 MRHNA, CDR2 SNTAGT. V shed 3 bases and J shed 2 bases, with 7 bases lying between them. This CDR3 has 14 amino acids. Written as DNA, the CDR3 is TGTGCCAGCAGTGATAGCACCAACACCGGGGAGCTGTTTTTT. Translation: CASSDSTNTGELFF.

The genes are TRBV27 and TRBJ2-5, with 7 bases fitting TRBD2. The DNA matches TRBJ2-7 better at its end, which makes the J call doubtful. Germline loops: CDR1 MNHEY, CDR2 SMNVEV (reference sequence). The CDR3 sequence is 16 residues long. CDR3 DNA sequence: TGTGCCAGCAGTCCCGCCGGGGGGTACAGTTCCTACGAGCAGTACTTC. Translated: CASSPAGGYSSYEQYF.

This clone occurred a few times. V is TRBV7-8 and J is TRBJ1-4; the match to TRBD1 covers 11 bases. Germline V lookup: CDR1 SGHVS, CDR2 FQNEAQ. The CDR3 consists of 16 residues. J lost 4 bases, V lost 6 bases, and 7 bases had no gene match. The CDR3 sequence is CASRRTGGADNEKLFF. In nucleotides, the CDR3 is TGTGCCAGCAGACGGACAGGGGGCGCCGATAATGAAAAACTGTTTTTT.

The CDR3 here is CASSRIRGPNIQYF. DNA for the CDR3: TGTGCCAGCAGCCGTATCAGGGGGCCCAACATTCAGTACTTC. The chain joins TRBV5-8 to TRBJ2-4, with 8 positions matching TRBD1. The CDR3 runs to 14 residues. V dropped 4 bases and J dropped 7; count of bases not matched to a gene: 7. Germline V lookup: CDR1 SGHTS, CDR2 YDEGEE.

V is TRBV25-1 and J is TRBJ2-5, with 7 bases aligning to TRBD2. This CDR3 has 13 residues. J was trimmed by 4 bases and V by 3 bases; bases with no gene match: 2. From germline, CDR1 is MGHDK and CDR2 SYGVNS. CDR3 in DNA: TGTGCCAGCAGTGAGGGAGGGAGAGAGACCCAGTACTTC. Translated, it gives CASSEGGRETQYF.

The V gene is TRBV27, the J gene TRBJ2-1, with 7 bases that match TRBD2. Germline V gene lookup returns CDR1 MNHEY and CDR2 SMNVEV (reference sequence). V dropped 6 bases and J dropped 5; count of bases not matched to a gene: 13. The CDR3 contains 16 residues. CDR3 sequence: CASSSRDYNINNEQFF. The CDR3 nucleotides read TGTGCCAGCAGCTCCCGGGACTACAATATTAACAATGAGCAGTTCTTC.

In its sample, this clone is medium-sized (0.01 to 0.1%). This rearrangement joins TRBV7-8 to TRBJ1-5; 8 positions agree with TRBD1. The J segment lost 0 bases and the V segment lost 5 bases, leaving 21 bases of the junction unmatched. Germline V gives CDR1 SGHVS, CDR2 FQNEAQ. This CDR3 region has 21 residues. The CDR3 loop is CASSQSAGYRDRSYSNQPQHF. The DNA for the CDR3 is TGTGCCAGCAGCCAATCAGCTGGATACCGGGACAGGTCTTATAGCAATCAGCCCCAGCATTTT.

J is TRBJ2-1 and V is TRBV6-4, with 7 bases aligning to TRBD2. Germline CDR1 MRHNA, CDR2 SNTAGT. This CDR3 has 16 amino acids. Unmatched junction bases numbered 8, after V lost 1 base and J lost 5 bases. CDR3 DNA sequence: TGTGCCAGCAGTGACTTCGCTAGCGGTCCCCACAATGAGCAGTTCTTC. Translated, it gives CASSDFASGPHNEQFF.

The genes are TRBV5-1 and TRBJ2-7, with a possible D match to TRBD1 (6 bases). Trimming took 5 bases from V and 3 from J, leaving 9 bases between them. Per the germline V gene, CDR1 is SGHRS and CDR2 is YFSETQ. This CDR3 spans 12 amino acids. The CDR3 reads CASRRDNYEQYF. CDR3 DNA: TGCGCCAGCAGAAGGGACAACTACGAGCAGTACTTC.

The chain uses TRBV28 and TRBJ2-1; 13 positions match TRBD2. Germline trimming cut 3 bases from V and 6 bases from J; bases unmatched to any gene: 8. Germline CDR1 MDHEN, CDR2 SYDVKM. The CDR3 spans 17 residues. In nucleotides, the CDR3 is TGTGCCAGCAGTTTTCTCAAACTAGCGGGAGGGGGCAATGAGCAGTTCTTC. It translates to CASSFLKLAGGGNEQFF.

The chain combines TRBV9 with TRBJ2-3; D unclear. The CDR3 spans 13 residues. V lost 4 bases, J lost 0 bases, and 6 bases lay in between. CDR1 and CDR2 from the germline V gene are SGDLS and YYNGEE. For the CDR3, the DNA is TGTGCCAGCAGCCCCTATAGCACAGATACGCAGTATTTT. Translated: CASSPYSTDTQYF.

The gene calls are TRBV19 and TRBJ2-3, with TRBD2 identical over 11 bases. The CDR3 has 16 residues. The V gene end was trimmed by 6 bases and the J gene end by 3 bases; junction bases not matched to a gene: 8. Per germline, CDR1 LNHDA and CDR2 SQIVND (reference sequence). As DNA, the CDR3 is TGTGCCAGTAGAGGATTAGCGGGAGGGAAGACAGATACGCAGTATTTT. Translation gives CASRGLAGGKTDTQYF.

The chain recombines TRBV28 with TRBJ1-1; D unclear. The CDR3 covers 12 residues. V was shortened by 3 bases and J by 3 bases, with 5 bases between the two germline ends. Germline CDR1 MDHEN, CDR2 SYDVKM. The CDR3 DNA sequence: TGTGCCAGCAGTTTCAGTGACACTGAAGCTTTCTTT. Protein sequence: CASSFSDTEAFF. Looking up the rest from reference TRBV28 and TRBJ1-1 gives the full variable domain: DVKVTQSSRYLVKRTGEKVFLECVQDMDHENMFWYRQDPGLGLRLIYFSYDVKMKEKGDIPEGYSVSREKKERFSLILESASTNQTSMYLCASSFSDTEAFFGQGTRLTVV.